This T cell receptor (beta chain) was profiled in a study of blood T cell repertoires in COVID-19 (dated by TCRdb to 2019 to 2021). Concerning the study at large: The collaborator samples originated in the United States, Italy and Spain and spanned the acute and convalescent phases of COVID-19. The prospective study material was composed of cDNA or gDNA derived from T cells, B-cell-depleted T cells, or PBMCs. Deeply sampled blood TCRbeta repertoires from subjects exposed to, actively infected with, or recovered from COVID-19 were included in the dataset. The repertoires were released in a freely available public database intended as a resource for research on the immune response to SARS-CoV-2. Samples came from the ongoing ImmuneRACE study (first 160 participants) plus 1,254 subjects from 6 global collaborators. A de-identified subject ID, COVID-19 status, age in years and sex were almost always included in the sample metadata. Where available, HLA class I and class II types were obtained from metadata supplied by the sample provider rather than from assay-based typing.

Whole blood was collected in K2EDTA tubes by collaborating institutions according to the institutions' own protocols. For TCRbeta analysis, collaborator samples were shipped as frozen whole blood, as isolated PBMCs, or as DNA extracted from either sample type. The full study reports these points: The quantity of clinical and demographic metadata differed by source and by participant and was supplied without curation.

The immunoSEQ Assay, a bias-controlled multiplex PCR, was used to amplify TCRbeta CDR3 regions from genomic DNA. The original methods were these. Nucleated cell counts per sample were estimated from amplification of reference gene primers within the assay. Sequence reads were collapsed and filtered to measure the absolute abundance of every unique TCRbeta CDR3 rearrangement. For each sample, productive Simpson clonality was calculated as the square root of Simpson's diversity index across productive rearrangements. TCRdb stores this immuneACCESS table with in-frame sequences only. Part of the clones is absent; in the studies checked, under half of the shortfall reflects unresolved V genes, and no reason is known for the rest. V and J calls plus clone size are reproduced from that table; the DNA served to infer D and trimming. The sample records 45,000 to 60,000 clones, over 65% of which are singletons. The ten largest clones represent 10% to 15% of the sample.

This clone was counted a single time. Its recognized antigen is unknown. No base quality values were provided; no much bigger clone lies one nucleotide off. Material: peripheral blood. This clonotype was sampled from a human donor in a cohort sampled during active COVID-19.

The DNA is as follows: TGTGCCAGTAGTAGAGGAAATTCCGGTGGCTACACCTTC. Its protein is CASSRGNSGGYTF. This sequence uses TRBV19 and TRBJ1-2; confidence is insufficient to name the D gene. CDR1 is given as LNHDA and CDR2 as SQIVND, both from the germline V gene (reference sequence). The CDR3 holds 13 amino acids from the cysteine to the phenylalanine. Solely the CDR3 DNA is kept, with 39 bases framed from the first base. V gives up 4 bases and J gives up 7 bases, and the segment between their germline ends measures 13 bases. Beyond the CDR3, the reference TRBV19 and TRBJ1-2 genes provide the residues; the full variable domain reads: DGGITQSPKYLFRKEGQNVTLSCEQNLNHDAMYWYRQDPGQGLRLIYYSQIVNDFQKGDIAEGYSVSREKKESFPLTVTSAQKNPTAFYLCASSRGNSGGYTFGSGTRLTVV.